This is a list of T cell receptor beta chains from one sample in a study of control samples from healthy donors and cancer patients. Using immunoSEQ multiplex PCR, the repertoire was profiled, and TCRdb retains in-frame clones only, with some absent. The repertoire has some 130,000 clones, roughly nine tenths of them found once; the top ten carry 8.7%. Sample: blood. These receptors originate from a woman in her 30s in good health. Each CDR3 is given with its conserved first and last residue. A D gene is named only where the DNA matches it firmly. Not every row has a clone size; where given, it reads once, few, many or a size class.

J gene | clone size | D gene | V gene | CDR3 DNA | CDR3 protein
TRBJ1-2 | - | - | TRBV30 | TGTGCCTGGAGTATAACAGGGTCCTATGGCTACACCTTC | CAWSITGSYGYTF
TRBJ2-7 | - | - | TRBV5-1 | TGCGCCAGCAGGGAACGAACTCAGGGCTACGAGCAGTACTTC | CASRERTQGYEQYF
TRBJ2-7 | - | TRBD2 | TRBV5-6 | TGTGCCAGCAGCCTGGGGGCGGGAGGGTCCTACGAGCAGTACTTC | CASSLGAGGSYEQYF
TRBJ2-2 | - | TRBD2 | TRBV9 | TGTGCCAGCAGCGTGGGACTAGCGGGAGTTGCCGGGGAGCTGTTTTTT | CASSVGLAGVAGELFF
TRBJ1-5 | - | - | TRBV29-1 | TGCAGCGCCGCGAAGGGCCTCGATCAGCCCCAGCATTTT | CSAAKGLDQPQHF
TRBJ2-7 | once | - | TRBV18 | TGTGCCAGCTCACCATCCGGACGGGGCGAGCAGTACTTC | CASSPSGRGEQYF
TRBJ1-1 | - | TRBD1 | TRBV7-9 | TGTGCCAGCAGCCGCGGAAAAAGGGGACAGGGGGAGAAGAACACTGAAGCTTTCTTT | CASSRGKRGQGEKNTEAFF
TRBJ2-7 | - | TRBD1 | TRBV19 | TGTTCCACGGCTACCACAGGGGACAACGAGCAGTACTTC | CSTATTGDNEQYF
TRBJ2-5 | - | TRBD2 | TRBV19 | TGTGCCAGTAGCACTGCGGGGGATTCGAAAGAGACCCAGTACTTC | CASSTAGDSKETQYF
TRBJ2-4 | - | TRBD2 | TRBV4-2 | TGTGCCAGCAGCGAGAGCGGGGCACTAGCCAAAAACATTCAGTACTTC | CASSESGALAKNIQYF
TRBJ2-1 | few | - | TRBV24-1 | TGTGCCACCAGTGACCCCGGGGGCGGGGAAGCGCAGTTCTTC | CATSDPGGGEAQFF
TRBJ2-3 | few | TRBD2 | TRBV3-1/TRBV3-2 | TGTGCCAGCAGCCAAGAATTACTAGCGGGGCCAGCAGGTACGCAGTATTTT | CASSQELLAGPAGTQYF
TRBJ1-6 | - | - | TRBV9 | TGTGCCAGCAGCGTAGATGGGGGAAGGAATTCACCCCTCCACTTT | CASSVDGGRNSPLHF
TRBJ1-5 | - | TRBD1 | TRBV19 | TGTGCCAGTGGATCGACAGGGGTCCAGCCCCAGCATTTT | CASGSTGVQPQHF
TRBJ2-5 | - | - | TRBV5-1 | TGCGCCAGCAGCGCTAGAGACACCCAGGGGTCAGAGACCCAGTACTTC | CASSARDTQGSETQYF
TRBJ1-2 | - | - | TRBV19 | TGTGCCAGTAGTATGGGGCGAGGCGGTGGCTACACCTTC | CASSMGRGGGYTF
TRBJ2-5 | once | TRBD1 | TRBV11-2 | TGTGCCAGCAGCTTAGGATCAGGGGGAGAGACCCAGTACTTC | CASSLGSGGETQYF
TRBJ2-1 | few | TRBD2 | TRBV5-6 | TGTGCCAGCAGCACGAGCGGGAGCTCCTACAATGAGCAGTTCTTC | CASSTSGSSYNEQFF
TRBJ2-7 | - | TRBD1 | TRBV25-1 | TGTGCCAGCAGACCGGGACAGGGGAAGGGCTCCTACGAGCAGTACTTC | CASRPGQGKGSYEQYF
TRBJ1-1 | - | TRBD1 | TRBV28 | TGTGCCAGCAGTACTATCGGGACAGTAAACACTGAAGCTTTCTTT | CASSTIGTVNTEAFF
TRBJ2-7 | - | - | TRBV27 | TGTGCCAGCAGCCATCCTCCGGACTATCAACCCTACGAGCAGTACTTC | CASSHPPDYQPYEQYF
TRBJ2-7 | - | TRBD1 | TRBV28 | TGTGCCAGCAGTGGCCGGGACAGTCGAGCCTACGAGCAGTACTTC | CASSGRDSRAYEQYF
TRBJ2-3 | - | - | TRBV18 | TGTGCCAGCTCCCAAGACACAGATACGCAGTATTTT | CASSQDTDTQYF
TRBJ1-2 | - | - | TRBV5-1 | TGCGCCAGCAGGGACACGGGGGTAGCAGATGGCTACACCTTC | CASRDTGVADGYTF
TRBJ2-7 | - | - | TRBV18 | TGTGCCAGCTCACAAGGGGACTCCTACGAGCAGTACTTC | CASSQGDSYEQYF
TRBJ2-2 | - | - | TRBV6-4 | TGTGCCAGCAGTGACAGGGACACCGGGGAGCTGTTTTTT | CASSDRDTGELFF
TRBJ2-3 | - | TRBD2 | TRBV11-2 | TGTGCCAGCAGGAGGACGGGGGGACTAGCGGGAGACCCATGGAGTACGCAGTATTTT | CASRRTGGLAGDPWSTQYF
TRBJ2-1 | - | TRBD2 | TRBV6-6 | TGTGCCAGCAATCTAGCGGGAGTGATGGATGAGCAGTTCTTC | CASNLAGVMDEQFF
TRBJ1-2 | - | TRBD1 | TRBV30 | TGTGCCTGGAACCAGGGGGGAGGCTACACCTTC | CAWNQGGGYTF
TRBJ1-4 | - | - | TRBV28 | TGTGCCAGCAGTTTAGTCTTTGGGGGTAGCGAAAAACTGTTTTTT | CASSLVFGGSEKLFF
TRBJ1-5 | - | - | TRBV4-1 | TGCGCCAGCAGCCGCGGGACTTTTAACAATCAGCCCCAGCATTTT | CASSRGTFNNQPQHF
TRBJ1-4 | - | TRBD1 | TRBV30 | TGTGCCTGGAGTGTCCTCAGGGGGCGCGGAGAAAAACTGTTTTTT | CAWSVLRGRGEKLFF
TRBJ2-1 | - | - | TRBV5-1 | TGCGCCAGCAGCTTGGTAGTAGCGCAGCTCAATGAGCAGTTCTTC | CASSLVVAQLNEQFF
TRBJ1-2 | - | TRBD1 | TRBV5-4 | TGTGCCAGCAGCTTGGCCCACTGGGACAGTCCTCTCTATGGCTACACCTTC | CASSLAHWDSPLYGYTF
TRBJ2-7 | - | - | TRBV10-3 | TGTGCCATCAGTGATGGGAAAGGGTACGAGCAGTACTTC | CAISDGKGYEQYF
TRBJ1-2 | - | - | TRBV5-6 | TGTGCCAGCAGCTTGGAAGGGAATGGCTATGGCTACACCTTC | CASSLEGNGYGYTF
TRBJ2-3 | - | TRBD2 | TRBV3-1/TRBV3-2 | TGTGCCAGCAGCCAAGGGTCTAGCGGGGCCACAGATACGCAGTATTTT | CASSQGSSGATDTQYF
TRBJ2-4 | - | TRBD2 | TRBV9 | TGTGCCAGCAGCGCCGCGGGAGGAGTGAAAAACATTCAGTACTTC | CASSAAGGVKNIQYF
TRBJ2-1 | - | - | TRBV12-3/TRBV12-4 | TGTGCCAGCCGGGATACTTACAATGAGCAGTTCTTC | CASRDTYNEQFF
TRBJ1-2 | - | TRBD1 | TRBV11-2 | TGTGCCAGCAGGAAGACAGGGGGGGACTATGGCTACACCTTC | CASRKTGGDYGYTF
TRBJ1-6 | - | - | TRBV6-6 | TGTGCCAGCATCAAGACAGACTCGGATTCACCCCTCCACTTT | CASIKTDSDSPLHF
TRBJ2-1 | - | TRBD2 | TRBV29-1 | TGCAGCGTTGGGCTAGCGGGAGGGCCGAATGAGCAGTTCTTC | CSVGLAGGPNEQFF
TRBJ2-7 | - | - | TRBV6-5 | TGTGCCAGCAGGCCCACCCTCGAGACGGGGGTCGAGCAGTACTTC | CASRPTLETGVEQYF
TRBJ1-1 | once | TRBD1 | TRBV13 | TGTGCCAGCAGCTACAAGGGTAAAACAGGGGATATGAACACTGAAGCTTTCTTT | CASSYKGKTGDMNTEAFF
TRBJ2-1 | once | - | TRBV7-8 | TGTGCCAGCAGCTTAGCCAGCGCCAATGAGCAGTTCTTC | CASSLASANEQFF
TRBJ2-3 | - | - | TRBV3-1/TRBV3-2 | TGTGCCAGCAGCCAAGGGGGGGCGGCTAGCGCCCCGAGGGATACAGATACGCAGTATTTT | CASSQGGAASAPRDTDTQYF
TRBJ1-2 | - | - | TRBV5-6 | TGTGCCAGCAGCCCAGATAACGGGGCGGTCGTTGGCTACACCTTC | CASSPDNGAVVGYTF
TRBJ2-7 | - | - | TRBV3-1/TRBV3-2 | TGTGCCAGCAGCCCCCAGGCGGGGTTCCACGAGCAGTACTTC | CASSPQAGFHEQYF
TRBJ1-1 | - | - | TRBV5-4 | TGTGCCAGCAGCTCGGGATCGAACACTGAAGCTTTCTTT | CASSSGSNTEAFF
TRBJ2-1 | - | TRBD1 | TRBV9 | TGTGCCAGCAGCGTAGCCGGGACAGCCCATGAGCAGTTCTTC | CASSVAGTAHEQFF
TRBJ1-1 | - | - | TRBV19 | TGTGCCAGTAGTATTCTTTGGAACACTGAAGCTTTCTTT | CASSILWNTEAFF
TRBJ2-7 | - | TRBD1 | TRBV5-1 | TGCGCCAGCAGCTTGGAAGGGACAGGGACCTACGAGCAGTACTTC | CASSLEGTGTYEQYF
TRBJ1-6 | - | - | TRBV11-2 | TGTGCCAGCAGCTTAGGTACCGGGTCACCCCTCCACTTT | CASSLGTGSPLHF
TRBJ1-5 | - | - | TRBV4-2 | TGTGCCAGCAGCCAAGTTGGGGGTATGAGCAATCAGCCCCAGCATTTT | CASSQVGGMSNQPQHF
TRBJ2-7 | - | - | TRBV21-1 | TGTGCCAGCAGCTCCGGGGGACCTCCCTACGAGCAGTACTTC | CASSSGGPPYEQYF
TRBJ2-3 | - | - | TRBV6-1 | TGTGCCAGCAGTGAACAGCAGGGGCATGGAGATACGCAGTATTTT | CASSEQQGHGDTQYF
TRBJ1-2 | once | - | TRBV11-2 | TGTGCCAGCAGCTTAGGGGACACCCTTAACTATGGCTACACCTTC | CASSLGDTLNYGYTF
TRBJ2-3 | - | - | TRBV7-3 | TGTGCCAGCAGCTCCCTTGGAGGAACGCAGTATTTT | CASSSLGGTQYF